The 25 T cell receptor beta chains reported below all come from one sample, sequenced in a study of response to subunit inactivated influenza vaccine. TCRdb analysed the RT-PCR reads with MiXCR anew, one entry per CDR3 protein. This sample has around 600,000 distinct CDR3 sequences, with approximately 10% found just once. This sample was shared with a second study, whose subject was T cells expressing NK-cell markers. That source adds: In generating TCR beta cDNA, 5'RACE template switching with UMIs was used.

This material consisted of PBMCs from blood, taken on the day of vaccination. Every receptor here comes from a man aged 50 to 60 who received an inactivated influenza vaccine.

This sequence joins TRBV14 and TRBJ1-1, with D perhaps TRBD1 (6 bases). The CDR3 is 15 residues long. Trimming stripped 2 bases from V and 0 bases from J, with 10 bases between. From germline, CDR1 is SGHDN and CDR2 FVKESK. The CDR3 region is CASSQLTGLNTEAFF. CDR3 nucleotides: TGTGCCAGCAGCCAATTAACAGGGTTGAACACTGAAGCTTTCTTT. The variable domain in full, completed from reference TRBV14 and TRBJ1-1, reads EAGVTQFPSHSVIEKGQTVTLRCDPISGHDNLYWYRRVMGKEIKFLLHFVKESKQDESGMPNNRFLAERTGGTYSTLKVQPAELEDSGVYFCASSQLTGLNTEAFFGQGTRLTVV.

The sample holds a few counts of this clonotype. This chain joins TRBV7-2 and TRBJ2-1; D unclear. V lost 5 bases, J lost 8 bases, and 10 bases lay in between. This CDR3 has 12 residues. The germline V gene has CDR1 SGHTA and CDR2 FQGNSA. The CDR3 sequence: CASSPNRDEQFF. The DNA of the CDR3 is TGTGCCAGCAGCCCAAATAGGGATGAGCAGTTCTTC.

The rearrangement uses TRBV4-3 and TRBJ2-2; 8 bases map to TRBD2. Germline CDR1 reads LGHNA; CDR2 reads YSLEER. The CDR3 is made up of 15 amino acids. Losses at the gene ends were 7 bases for V and 6 bases for J; bases not matched to a gene: 10. The CDR3 spells CASTLGGAGAGELFF. In nucleotides, the CDR3 is TGCGCCAGCACCCTCGGGGGGGCTGGTGCCGGGGAGCTGTTTTTT.

This clonotype showed up just a few times. The chain is built from TRBV7-8 and TRBJ2-1; TRBD2 matches at 10 bases. V gave up 1 base and J gave up 8 bases; unmatched junction bases: 14. The germline V gene encodes CDR1 SGHVS and CDR2 FQNEAQ. CDR3 length: 18 amino acids. This chain's CDR3 is CASSLDSWLAGVADEQFF. CDR3 sequence (DNA): TGTGCCAGCAGCTTAGATTCATGGCTAGCGGGAGTTGCGGATGAGCAGTTCTTC.

This clonotype has only one observation. V usage is TRBV23-1 and J usage is TRBJ2-7, with D possibly matching TRBD1 (7 bases). TRBV23-1 is placed among ORFs of uncertain function. V lost 0 bases and J 4 bases, leaving 16 bases between the germline ends. This CDR3 has 16 residues. DNA for the CDR3: TGCGCCAGCAGTCAATCGACAGGGAGGTCAAGATACGAGCAGTACTTC. Translation: CASSQSTGRSRYEQYF.

This clonotype was seen at least ten times. The DNA for the CDR3 is TGTGCCAGCAGGGGCAGGCTCGGGGTGAACACTGAAGCTTTCTTT. It translates to CASRGRLGVNTEAFF. The chain links TRBV6-1 to TRBJ1-1; unclear D gene. CDR1 is MNHNS and CDR2 is SASEGT in the germline V gene. The V end lost 6 bases, the J end lost 0 bases, and 14 bases lay between the germline ends. This CDR3 contains 15 residues.

This clonotype was recorded many times. The chain links TRBV5-6 to TRBJ2-7; TRBD1 agrees at 7 bases. J was trimmed by 2 bases and V by 4 bases; bases with no gene match: 6. Germline V lookup: CDR1 SGHDT, CDR2 YYEEEE. This CDR3 has 14 amino acids. The DNA for the CDR3 is TGTGCCAGCAGCCTCAGGGGGTCCCCCTACGAGCAGTACTTC. It specifies CASSLRGSPYEQYF.

This chain joins TRBV7-2 and TRBJ2-1; TRBD2 matches at 9 bases. Trimming cost V 1 base and J 15 bases; bases outside gene matches: 10. This CDR3 region has 14 residues. Germline CDR1 is SGHTA and CDR2 is FQGNSA. CDR3 region: CASSLERGGDDGFF. The DNA of the CDR3 is TGTGCCAGCAGCTTAGAACGCGGGGGGGACGACGGGTTCTTC.

The genes are TRBV20-1 and TRBJ2-3; a weak D match, TRBD2 (5 bases). The germline V and J ends were trimmed by 5 bases and 6 bases, with 18 bases remaining between them. This CDR3 is built from 14 residues. Germline V lookup: CDR1 DFQATT, CDR2 SNEGSKA (reference sequence). The CDR3 sequence: CSALRRELTDTQYF. In DNA form, the CDR3 reads TGCAGTGCTCTACGACGGGAATTGACGGATACGCAGTATTTT.

The rearrangement links TRBV6-1 to TRBJ2-3; D may be TRBD1 (6 bases). V lost 5 bases and J lost 0, with 12 bases in between. The CDR3 covers 15 residues. In germline, CDR1 is MNHNS, CDR2 SASEGT. The CDR3 spells CASSTGTLSTDTQYF. The CDR3, as DNA: TGTGCCAGCAGTACAGGGACACTTAGCACAGATACGCAGTATTTT.

This clonotype showed up just a few times. This chain uses TRBV12-3 or TRBV12-4 with TRBJ2-7, with D perhaps matching TRBD2 (6 bases). With 1 base removed from V and 6 bases from J, the gap between germline ends came to 13 bases. This CDR3 contains 14 residues. The CDR3: CASSLEGGVGEQYF. CDR3 nucleotides: TGTGCCAGCAGTTTAGAGGGCGGGGTCGGCGAGCAGTACTTC.

This clonotype was observed a few times. This chain's CDR3 is CASINRGGQETQYF. The CDR3 nucleotides read TGTGCCAGTATCAACAGGGGGGGCCAAGAGACCCAGTACTTC. J is TRBJ2-5 and V is TRBV7-2, with a tentative D call TRBD1 (8 bases). CDR1 and CDR2 (germline): SGHTA, FQGNSA. This CDR3 spans 14 amino acids. With 9 bases removed from V and 1 base from J, the gap between germline ends came to 15 bases.

The chain couples TRBV7-9 to TRBJ2-5; D perhaps matches TRBD1 (5 bases). The CDR3 contains 15 residues. Germline V gene sequence: CDR1 SEHNR, CDR2 FQNEAQ (reference sequence). V shed 1 base and J shed 5 bases, with 14 bases lying between them. The CDR3 sequence: CASSLEWGPRETQYF. For the CDR3, the DNA is TGTGCCAGCAGCTTAGAATGGGGCCCGCGGGAGACCCAGTACTTC.

This chain connects TRBV15 to TRBJ2-5; D is uncertain. The V end lost 0 bases, the J end lost 5 bases, and 13 bases lay between the germline ends. This CDR3 contains 15 residues. Germline CDR1 and CDR2: LNHNV and YYDKDF (reference sequence). DNA of the CDR3: TGTGCCACCAGCAGAGATCTAGGCGAGTATGAGACCCAGTACTTC. Translated, it gives CATSRDLGEYETQYF.

The chain joins TRBV7-3 to TRBJ2-3; either TRBD1 or TRBD2 may fit D (5 bases each). This CDR3 region has 19 residues. In germline, CDR1 is SGHTA, CDR2 FQGTGA. The germline V and J ends were trimmed by 2 bases and 3 bases, with 24 bases remaining between them. For the CDR3, the DNA is TGTGCCAGCAGCTTACCTACGGCAGGGATTGATCGAGGGACAGATACGCAGTATTTT. Translation: CASSLPTAGIDRGTDTQYF.

This clonotype has ten or more counts. This chain connects TRBV4-3 to TRBJ1-6, with TRBD1 matching over 7 bases. V gave up 1 base and J gave up 6 bases; unmatched junction bases: 3. Germline V gene lookup returns CDR1 LGHNA and CDR2 YSLEER. This CDR3 is 15 amino acids long. Here the CDR3 reads CASSQGGQTNSPLHF. The CDR3 nucleotides read TGCGCCAGCAGCCAAGGGGGACAGACTAATTCACCCCTCCACTTT.

This clonotype was observed a handful of times. V usage is TRBV29-1 and J usage is TRBJ2-1; 10 bases agree with TRBD1. With 7 bases clipped from V and 2 bases from J, the junction kept 5 bases outside the gene matches. Germline V gene sequence: CDR1 SQVTM, CDR2 ANQGSEA. This CDR3 comprises 14 residues. This CDR3 reads CSGSGTGAYNEQFF. The CDR3 nucleotides are TGCAGCGGCTCGGGGACAGGGGCCTACAATGAGCAGTTCTTC.

The rearrangement links TRBV19 to TRBJ2-7, with 7 bases aligning to TRBD1. Trimming cost V 1 base and J 6 bases; bases outside gene matches: 9. CDR3 length: 15 residues. Per the germline V gene, CDR1 is LNHDA and CDR2 is SQIVND (reference sequence). The CDR3 nucleotides are TGTGCCAGTAGTATAGTCCCGGGACAGACCAGCGAGCAGTACTTC. It specifies CASSIVPGQTSEQYF.

Only a few counts were recorded for this clonotype. The chain has TRBV20-1 and TRBJ1-5; maybe TRBD1 (5 bases). CDR3 length: 12 amino acids. Trimming took off 5 bases at V and 12 bases at J, with 17 bases between the two ends. Germline CDR1 reads DFQATT; CDR2 reads SNEGSKA (reference sequence). The CDR3 coding sequence is TGCAGTGCTCCGGGACTTGATGTGGTCCAGCATTTT. It translates to CSAPGLDVVQHF.

Only a few counts were recorded for this clonotype. The V and J genes are TRBV7-2 and TRBJ2-7; D possibly corresponds to TRBD1 (6 bases). The length of the CDR3 is 17 residues. Deletions cut 2 bases from V and 0 bases from J, with 17 bases between. The germline CDR1 and CDR2 sequences are SGHTA and FQGNSA. The CDR3 is CASSLHRVGISSYEQYF. CDR3 DNA: TGTGCCAGCAGCTTACACAGGGTGGGCATCAGCTCCTACGAGCAGTACTTC.

In its sample, this clonotype was seen many times. This sequence joins TRBV12-3 or TRBV12-4 and TRBJ1-1; D is possibly TRBD1 (5 bases). V lost 0 bases and J 4 bases, leaving 9 bases between the germline ends. This CDR3 has 14 residues. The CDR3 bases are TGTGCCAGCAGTTTAGCGCAGGGAGGCACTGAAGCTTTCTTT. The encoded protein is CASSLAQGGTEAFF.

The V and J genes are TRBV10-3 and TRBJ2-5, with D hard to call. V lost 6 bases and J 5 bases, leaving 16 bases between the germline ends. This CDR3 comprises 14 residues. From germline, CDR1 is ENHRY and CDR2 SYGVKD. The CDR3 nucleotides are TGTGCCATCAGCCCGACCCGACAAGGGGAGACCCAGTACTTC. This encodes CAISPTRQGETQYF.

There are a few counts of this clonotype. The V and J genes are TRBV6-5 and TRBJ2-7, with D tentatively TRBD1 (5 bases). This CDR3 spans 10 amino acids. The V end was cut by 7 bases, the J end by 6 bases, with 7 bases between. Per the germline V gene, CDR1 is MNHEY and CDR2 is SVGAGI. The CDR3 here is CASKGVEQYF. The CDR3 bases are TGTGCCAGCAAAGGGGTCGAGCAGTACTTC.

The gene calls are TRBV20-1 and TRBJ2-1; 9 nucleotides line up with TRBD2. Germline V gives CDR1 DFQATT, CDR2 SNEGSKA (reference sequence). The CDR3 runs 14 residues. V shed 6 bases and J 8 bases; nucleotides not matched to a gene: 11. The CDR3 DNA follows: TGCAGTGCCCCCCCCCAGCGGGGGGTTTATGAGCAGTTCTTC. Its translation is CSAPPQRGVYEQFF.

This clonotype was seen a handful of times. The gene calls are TRBV4-2 and TRBJ2-7; TRBD2 agrees at 9 bases. The germline V gene encodes CDR1 LGHNA and CDR2 YNFKEQ. The ends lost 4 bases at V and 1 base at J; junction bases unmatched: 5. The CDR3 is 15 residues long. The CDR3 spells CASSPTSGQSYEQYF. The CDR3 nucleotides read TGTGCCAGCAGCCCGACTAGCGGACAATCCTACGAGCAGTACTTC.